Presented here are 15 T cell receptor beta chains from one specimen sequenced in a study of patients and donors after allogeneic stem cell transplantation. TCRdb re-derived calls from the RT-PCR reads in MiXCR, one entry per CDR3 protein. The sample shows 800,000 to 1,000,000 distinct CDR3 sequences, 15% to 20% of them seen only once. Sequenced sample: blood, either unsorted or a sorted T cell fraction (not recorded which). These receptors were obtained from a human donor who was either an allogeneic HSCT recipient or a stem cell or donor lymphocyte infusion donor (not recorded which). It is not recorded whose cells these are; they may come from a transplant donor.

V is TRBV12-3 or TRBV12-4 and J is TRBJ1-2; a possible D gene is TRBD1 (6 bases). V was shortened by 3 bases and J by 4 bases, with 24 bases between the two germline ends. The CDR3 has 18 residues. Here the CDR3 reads CASSFTRGGGQRVYGYTF. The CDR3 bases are TGTGCCAGCAGTTTTACGAGGGGCGGTGGACAGCGCGTCTATGGCTACACCTTC.

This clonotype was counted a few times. CDR3 DNA: TGTGCCAGCAGGGCCCGGGACAGGGGGAGGTACACTGAAGCTTTCTTT. The encoded protein is CASRARDRGRYTEAFF. The chain is built from TRBV6-2 or TRBV6-3 and TRBJ1-1; TRBD1 aligns across 11 bases. Germline CDR1 and CDR2: MNHEY and SVGEGT. V dropped 6 bases and J dropped 3; count of bases not matched to a gene: 9. The CDR3 has 16 amino acids.

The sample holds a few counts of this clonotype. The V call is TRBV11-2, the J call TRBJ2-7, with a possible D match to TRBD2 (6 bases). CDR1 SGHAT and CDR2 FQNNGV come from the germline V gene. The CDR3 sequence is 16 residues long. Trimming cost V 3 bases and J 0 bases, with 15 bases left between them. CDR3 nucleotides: TGTGCCAGCAGCTTGGGGACTCCGATAAACTCCTACGAGCAGTACTTC. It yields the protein CASSLGTPINSYEQYF.

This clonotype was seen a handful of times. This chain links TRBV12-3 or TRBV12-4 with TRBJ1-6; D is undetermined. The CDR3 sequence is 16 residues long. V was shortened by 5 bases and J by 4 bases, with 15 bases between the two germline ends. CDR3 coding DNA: TGTGCCAGCAGTCCCACCTCGAGGAAATATAATTCACCCCTCCACTTT. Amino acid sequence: CASSPTSRKYNSPLHF.

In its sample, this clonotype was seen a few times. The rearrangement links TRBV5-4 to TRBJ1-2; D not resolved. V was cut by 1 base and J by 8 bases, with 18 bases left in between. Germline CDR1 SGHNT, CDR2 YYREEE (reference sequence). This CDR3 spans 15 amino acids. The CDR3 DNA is TGTGCCAGCAGCTTGCCCCGACCAGGAATAGAGGGCTACACCTTC. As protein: CASSLPRPGIEGYTF.

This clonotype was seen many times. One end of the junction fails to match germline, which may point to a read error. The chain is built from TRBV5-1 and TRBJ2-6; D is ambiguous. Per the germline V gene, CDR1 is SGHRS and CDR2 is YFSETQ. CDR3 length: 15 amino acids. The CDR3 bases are TGTGCCAGCAGTTTAGAAGGGACTGGGGCCAACGTCCTGACTTTC. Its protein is CASSLEGTGANVLTF. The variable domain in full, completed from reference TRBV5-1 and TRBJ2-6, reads KAGVTQTPRYLIKTRGQQVTLSCSPISGHRSVSWYQQTPGQGLQFLFEYFSETQRNKGNFPGRFSGRQFSNSRSEMNVSTLELGDSALYLCASSLEGTGANVLTFGAGSRLTVL.

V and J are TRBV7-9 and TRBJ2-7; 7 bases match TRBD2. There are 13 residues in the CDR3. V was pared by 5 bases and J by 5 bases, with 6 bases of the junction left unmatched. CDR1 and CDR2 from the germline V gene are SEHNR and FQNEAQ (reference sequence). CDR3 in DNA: TGTGCCAGCAGCGCCCCGGGAGGCGACGAGCAGTACTTC. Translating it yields CASSAPGGDEQYF.

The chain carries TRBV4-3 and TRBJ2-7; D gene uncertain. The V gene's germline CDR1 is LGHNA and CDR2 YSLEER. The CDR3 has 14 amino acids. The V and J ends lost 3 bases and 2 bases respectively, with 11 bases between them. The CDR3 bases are TGCGCCAGCAGCCAGCGCGGCACTGCCTACGAGCAGTACTTC. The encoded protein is CASSQRGTAYEQYF.

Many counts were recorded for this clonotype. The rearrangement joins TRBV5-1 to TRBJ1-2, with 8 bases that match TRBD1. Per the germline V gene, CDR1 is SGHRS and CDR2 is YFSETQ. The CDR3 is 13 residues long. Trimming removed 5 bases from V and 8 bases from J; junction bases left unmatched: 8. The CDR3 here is CASSSDRVDGYTF. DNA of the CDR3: TGCGCCAGCAGTTCGGACAGGGTGGACGGCTACACCTTC.

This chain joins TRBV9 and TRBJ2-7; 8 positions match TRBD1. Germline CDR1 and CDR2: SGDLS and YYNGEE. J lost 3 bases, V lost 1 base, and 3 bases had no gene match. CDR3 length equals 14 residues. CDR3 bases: TGTGCCAGCAGCGTAACAGGGGGTATCTACGAGCAGTACTTC. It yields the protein CASSVTGGIYEQYF.

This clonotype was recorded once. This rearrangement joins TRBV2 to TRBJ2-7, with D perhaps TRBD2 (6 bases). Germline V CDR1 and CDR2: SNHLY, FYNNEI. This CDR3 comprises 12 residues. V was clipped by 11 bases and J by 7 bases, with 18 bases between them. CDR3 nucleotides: TGTGCCCAAGGAGGGCCTACTGGGGAGCAGTACTTC. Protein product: CAQGGPTGEQYF.

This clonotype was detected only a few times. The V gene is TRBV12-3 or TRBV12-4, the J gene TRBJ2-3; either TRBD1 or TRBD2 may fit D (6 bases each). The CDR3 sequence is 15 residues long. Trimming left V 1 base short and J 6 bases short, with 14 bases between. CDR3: CASSLGGGGGDTQYF. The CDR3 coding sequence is TGTGCCAGCAGTTTAGGAGGGGGAGGTGGGGATACGCAGTATTTT.

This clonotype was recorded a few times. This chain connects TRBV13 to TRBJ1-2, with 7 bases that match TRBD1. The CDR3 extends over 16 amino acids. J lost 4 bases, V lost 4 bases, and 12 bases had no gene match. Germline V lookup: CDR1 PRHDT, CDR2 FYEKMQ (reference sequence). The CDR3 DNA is TGTGCCAGCAGCTCCAATTTCCGGGACAGCAGCTATGGCTACACCTTC. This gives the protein CASSSNFRDSSYGYTF.

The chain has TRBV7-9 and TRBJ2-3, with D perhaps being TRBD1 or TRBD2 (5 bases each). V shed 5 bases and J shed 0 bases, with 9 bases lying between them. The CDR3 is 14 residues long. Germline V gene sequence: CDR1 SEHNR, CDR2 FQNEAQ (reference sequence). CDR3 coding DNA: TGTGCCAGCAGCGACCGGGACAGCACAGATACGCAGTATTTT. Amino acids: CASSDRDSTDTQYF.

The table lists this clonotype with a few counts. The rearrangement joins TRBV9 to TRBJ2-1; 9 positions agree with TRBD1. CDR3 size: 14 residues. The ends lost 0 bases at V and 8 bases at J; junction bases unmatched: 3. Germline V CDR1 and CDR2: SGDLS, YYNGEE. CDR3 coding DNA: TGTGCCAGCAGCGTAGCGGACAGGGGCGATGAGCAGTTCTTC. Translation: CASSVADRGDEQFF.